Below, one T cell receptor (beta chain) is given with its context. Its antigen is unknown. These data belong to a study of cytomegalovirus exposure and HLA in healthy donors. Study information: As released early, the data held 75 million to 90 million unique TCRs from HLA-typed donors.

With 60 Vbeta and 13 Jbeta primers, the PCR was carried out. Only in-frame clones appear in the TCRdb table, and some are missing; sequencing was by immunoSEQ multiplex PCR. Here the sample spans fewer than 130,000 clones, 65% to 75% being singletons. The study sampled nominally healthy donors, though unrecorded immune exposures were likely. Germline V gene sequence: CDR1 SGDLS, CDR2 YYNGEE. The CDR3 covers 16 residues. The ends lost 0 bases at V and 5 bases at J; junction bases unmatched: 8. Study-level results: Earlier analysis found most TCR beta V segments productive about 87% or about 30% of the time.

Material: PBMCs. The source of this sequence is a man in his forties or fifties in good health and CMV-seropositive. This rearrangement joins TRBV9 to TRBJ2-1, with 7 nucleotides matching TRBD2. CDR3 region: CASSVGWGTINNEQFF. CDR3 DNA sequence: TGTGCCAGCAGCGTAGGATGGGGGACTATAAACAATGAGCAGTTCTTC. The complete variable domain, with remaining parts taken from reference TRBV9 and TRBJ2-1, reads DSGVTQTPKHLITATGQRVTLRCSPRSGDLSVYWYQQSLDQGLQFLIQYYNGEERAKGNILERFSAQQFPDLHSELNLSSLELGDSALYFCASSVGWGTINNEQFFGPGTRLTVL.